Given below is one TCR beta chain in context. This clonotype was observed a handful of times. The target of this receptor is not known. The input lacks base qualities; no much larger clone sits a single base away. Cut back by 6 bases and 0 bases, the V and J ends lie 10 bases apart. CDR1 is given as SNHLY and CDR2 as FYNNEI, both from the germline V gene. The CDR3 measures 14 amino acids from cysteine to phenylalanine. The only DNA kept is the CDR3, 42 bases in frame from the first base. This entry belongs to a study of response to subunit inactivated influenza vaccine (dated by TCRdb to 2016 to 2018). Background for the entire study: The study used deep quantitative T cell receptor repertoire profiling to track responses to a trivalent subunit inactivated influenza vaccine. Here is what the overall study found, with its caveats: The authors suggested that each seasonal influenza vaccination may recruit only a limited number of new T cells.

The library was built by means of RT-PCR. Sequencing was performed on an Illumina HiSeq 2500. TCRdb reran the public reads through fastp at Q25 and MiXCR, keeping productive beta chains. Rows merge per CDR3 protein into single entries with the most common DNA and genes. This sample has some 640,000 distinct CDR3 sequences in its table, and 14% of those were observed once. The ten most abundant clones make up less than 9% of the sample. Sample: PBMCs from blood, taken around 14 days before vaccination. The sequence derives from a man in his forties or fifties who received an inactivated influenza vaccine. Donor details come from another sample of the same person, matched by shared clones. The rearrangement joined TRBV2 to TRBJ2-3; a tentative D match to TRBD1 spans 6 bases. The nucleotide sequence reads TGTGCCAGCAGATGGACAGAGAGCACAGATACGCAGTATTTT. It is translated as CASRWTESTDTQYF.